This TCR beta chain was retrieved from a study of neoadjuvant anti-PD-1 for oral cavity cancer. Study-level background: Around day 43, patients without progression received a fourth nivolumab dose before surgery.

Trimming left V 4 bases short and J 2 bases short, with 12 bases between. The germline V gene has CDR1 SGHRS and CDR2 YFSETQ. CDR3 length: 14 residues. The method was immunoSEQ multiplex PCR; TCRdb's version includes in-frame clones alone and lacks a portion of them. The table includes about 9,500 clones, around 70% detected once. Time point reported: after neoadjuvant nivolumab, at surgical resection. Stage II-IVA oral cavity squamous cell carcinoma was new and untreated by systemic or radiation therapy. The source of this sequence is a person aged 40 to 85 with oral cavity squamous cell carcinoma. Sample: PBMCs, taken after nivolumab (anti-PD-1) treatment. The V and J genes are TRBV5-1 and TRBJ1-2; possibly TRBD1 for D (5 bases). This CDR3 is CASSQTPGNYGYTF. CDR3 coding DNA: TGCGCCAGCAGCCAGACCCCAGGGAACTATGGCTACACCTTC. Full variable domain (remainder filled in from reference TRBV5-1 and TRBJ1-2): KAGVTQTPRYLIKTRGQQVTLSCSPISGHRSVSWYQQTPGQGLQFLFEYFSETQRNKGNFPGRFSGRQFSNSRSEMNVSTLELGDSALYLCASSQTPGNYGYTFGSGTRLTVV.